The 21 T cell receptor beta chains in this list originate from one sample, sequenced in a study of cytomegalovirus exposure and HLA in healthy donors. The study ran its PCR with 60 Vbeta and 13 Jbeta primers. Here immunoSEQ multiplex PCR was the method, and the copy in TCRdb shows in-frame clones only, minus some. The sample shows 150,000 or so clones, over 60% of them seen only once. Input material: PBMCs. Receptor source: a man aged 35 to 55 in good health and CMV-seropositive.

J is TRBJ2-7 and V is TRBV5-1, with 8 positions matching TRBD1. V gave up 4 bases and J gave up 3 bases; unmatched junction bases: 6. The CDR3 covers 14 residues. Germline V gene sequence: CDR1 SGHRS, CDR2 YFSETQ. CDR3 region: CASSAGTGNYEQYF. The CDR3 nucleotides read TGCGCCAGCAGCGCCGGGACAGGAAACTACGAGCAGTACTTC.

This clone came up a few times. The chain couples TRBV9 to TRBJ1-2; TRBD1 matches 10 bases. The CDR3 runs to 16 residues. Germline V gene sequence: CDR1 SGDLS, CDR2 YYNGEE. V dropped 0 bases and J dropped 3; count of bases not matched to a gene: 5. The CDR3 sequence: CASSVDSGTGDYGYTF. The CDR3 DNA reads as TGTGCCAGCAGCGTAGATAGCGGGACAGGGGACTATGGCTACACCTTC.

The genes are TRBV5-1 and TRBJ2-3, with 9 positions matching TRBD1. The junction had 11 bases not matched to a gene; V was cut back by 7 bases and J by 5 bases. This CDR3 has 15 amino acids. CDR1 is SGHRS, CDR2 YFSETQ, per germline. CDR3 DNA sequence: TGCGCCAGCGCCTCCGGGACAGGGAACTTAGATACGCAGTATTTT. Protein sequence: CASASGTGNLDTQYF.

CDR3 residues: CSVEGDSTDTQYF. CDR3 sequence (DNA): TGCAGCGTTGAGGGGGACTCCACAGATACGCAGTATTTT. This chain links TRBV29-1 with TRBJ2-3; the D gene is possibly TRBD2 (6 bases). CDR1 is SQVTM, CDR2 ANQGSEA, per germline. The CDR3 runs to 13 residues. The V end was cut by 3 bases, the J end by 2 bases, with 9 bases between.

The chain has TRBV29-1 and TRBJ2-3; D may be TRBD1 (5 bases). Trimming left V 7 bases short and J 4 bases short, with 18 bases between. The germline CDR1 and CDR2 sequences are SQVTM and ANQGSEA. The CDR3 runs 14 residues. The CDR3 DNA sequence: TGCAGCGCGCAATCAGGGTTAGGGGCAGATACGCAGTATTTT. Its translation: CSAQSGLGADTQYF.

V and J are TRBV5-1 and TRBJ2-2, with TRBD2 matching 10 bases. V shed 4 bases and J 4 bases; nucleotides not matched to a gene: 7. The CDR3 spans 16 residues. The germline V gene has CDR1 SGHRS and CDR2 YFSETQ. CDR3 loop: CASSPRTSGPTGELFF. In nucleotides, the CDR3 is TGCGCCAGCAGCCCTAGGACTAGCGGACCCACCGGGGAGCTGTTTTTT.

This clone has a handful of counts. J is TRBJ2-7 and V is TRBV10-1; 9 nucleotides match TRBD2. CDR1 and CDR2 (germline): WNHNN, SYGVQD (reference sequence). The V gene end was trimmed by 6 bases and the J gene end by 0 bases; junction bases not matched to a gene: 3. This CDR3 spans 14 amino acids. CDR3 sequence: CASSQTSGSYEQYF. Here the CDR3 DNA reads TGCGCCAGCAGCCAGACTAGCGGCTCCTACGAGCAGTACTTC.

The chain joins TRBV11-2 to TRBJ2-3, with 10 nucleotides matching TRBD1. The V and J ends lost 8 bases and 5 bases, in that order; junction bases with no gene match: 10. Germline V gene sequence: CDR1 SGHAT, CDR2 FQNNGV. The CDR3 is 15 residues long. The CDR3 reads CASGELTGGRDTQYF. The CDR3 DNA follows: TGTGCCAGCGGGGAATTGACAGGGGGCAGAGATACGCAGTATTTT.

The rearrangement links TRBV28 to TRBJ2-7, with D perhaps matching TRBD2 (6 bases). The CDR3 has 13 amino acids. The ends were cut back, 6 bases at V and 4 bases at J, with 13 bases in the middle. CDR1 is MDHEN and CDR2 is SYDVKM in the germline V gene. The CDR3 reads CASRSGPPYEQYF. Here the CDR3 DNA reads TGTGCCAGCAGGAGCGGGCCACCTTACGAGCAGTACTTC.

This clone was counted a single time. The chain joins TRBV5-6 to TRBJ2-2, with TRBD2 matching over 7 bases. Germline trimming cut 2 bases from V and 5 bases from J; bases unmatched to any gene: 6. The CDR3 runs to 15 residues. Germline CDR1 reads SGHDT; CDR2 reads YYEEEE. The DNA of the CDR3 is TGTGCCAGCAGCTTTGTGGGGGGGAAGACCGGGGAGCTGTTTTTT. Translating gives CASSFVGGKTGELFF. Full variable domain (remainder filled in from reference TRBV5-6 and TRBJ2-2): DAGVTQSPTHLIKTRGQQVTLRCSPKSGHDTVSWYQQALGQGPQFIFQYYEEEERQRGNFPDRFSGHQFPNYSSELNVNALLLGDSALYLCASSFVGGKTGELFFGEGSRLTVL.

This chain connects TRBV19 to TRBJ1-2; D ambiguous. Germline CDR1 is LNHDA and CDR2 is SQIVND (reference sequence). The CDR3 totals 14 residues. V dropped 6 bases and J dropped 2 bases, with 13 bases sitting between them. CDR3 bases: TGTGCCAGTAGCCCCCTTGTCAGGAACTATGGCTACACCTTC. This gives the protein CASSPLVRNYGYTF.

A note on this clone: Relative to the germline gene, one junction end is altered; a read error may explain this. The chain uses TRBV30 and TRBJ2-6; D is perhaps TRBD1 (7 bases). This CDR3 is 15 amino acids long. Germline-derived CDR1 and CDR2 are GTSNPN and SVGIG (reference sequence). The CDR3 is CAWGGGTDPLNGLTF. The DNA of the CDR3 is TGTGCCTGGGGGGGCGGGACAGACCCCCTCAACGGCCTGACTTTC.

This clone was detected only once. The chain carries TRBV5-4 and TRBJ2-1; TRBD2 is a possible D gene (6 bases). V was clipped by 3 bases and J by 5 bases, with 12 bases between them. This CDR3 region has 14 residues. CDR1 is SGHNT and CDR2 is YYREEE in the germline V gene (reference sequence). CDR3 region: CASSWAGTHNEQFF. CDR3 nucleotide sequence: TGTGCCAGCAGCTGGGCGGGGACCCACAATGAGCAGTTCTTC.

CDR3 region: CASSLSLAGANEQFF. As DNA, the CDR3 is TGTGCCAGCAGCTTGTCCCTAGCGGGAGCCAATGAGCAGTTCTTC. The chain joins TRBV5-5 to TRBJ2-1; the match to TRBD2 covers 10 bases. Germline loops: CDR1 SGHKS, CDR2 YYEKEE (reference sequence). The CDR3 has 15 residues. V dropped 1 base and J dropped 6; count of bases not matched to a gene: 4.

Comments on this clone: The same CDR3 is also encoded by other DNA sequences in this sample. The CDR3 region has the DNA TGCAGCGTTGTGACTAGCGGGGAGACCCAGTACTTC. Amino acids: CSVVTSGETQYF. The chain recombines TRBV29-1 with TRBJ2-5, with TRBD2 identical over 10 bases. Germline assignment: CDR1 SQVTM and CDR2 ANQGSEA. Trimming at V came to 4 bases and at J to 5 bases, leaving 1 base not matched to a gene. The CDR3 is 12 residues long.

This clone came up a few times. The V and J genes are TRBV25-1 and TRBJ1-1; D is undetermined. Germline V CDR1 and CDR2: MGHDK, SYGVNS. V gave up 2 bases and J gave up 6 bases, with 7 bases separating them. CDR3 length: 12 amino acids. CDR3 DNA: TGTGCCAGCAGTGAACTTATCGCTGAAGCTTTCTTT. Amino acid sequence: CASSELIAEAFF.

The gene calls are TRBV25-1 and TRBJ1-4; TRBD1 matches 10 bases. Germline V gives CDR1 MGHDK, CDR2 SYGVNS. J was trimmed by 6 bases and V by 4 bases; bases with no gene match: 8. This CDR3 region has 16 residues. Here the CDR3 reads CASSARQGANYEKLFF. The CDR3 region has the DNA TGTGCCAGCAGTGCTAGACAGGGGGCGAATTATGAAAAACTGTTTTTT.

This chain uses TRBV7-2 with TRBJ1-5, with unresolved D. This CDR3 is built from 18 residues. Germline V gene sequence: CDR1 SGHTA, CDR2 FQGNSA. V was clipped by 4 bases and J by 0 bases, with 19 bases between them. For the CDR3, the DNA is TGTGCCAGCAGCTCCCGGACGGAGGCTGAATATAGCAATCAGCCCCAGCATTTT. As protein: CASSSRTEAEYSNQPQHF. Full variable domain (missing parts from reference TRBV7-2 and TRBJ1-5): GAGVSQSPSNKVTEKGKDVELRCDPISGHTALYWYRQSLGQGLEFLIYFQGNSAPDKSGLPSDRFSAERTGGSVSTLTIQRTQQEDSAVYLCASSSRTEAEYSNQPQHFGDGTRLSIL.

This chain joins TRBV9 and TRBJ1-4; TRBD1 agrees at 8 bases. Trimming cost V 0 bases and J 7 bases; bases outside gene matches: 8. The CDR3 contains 16 residues. CDR1 is SGDLS and CDR2 is YYNGEE in the germline V gene. CDR3 nucleotide sequence: TGTGCCAGCAGCGTAGGATTACAGGGGGTTGGTGAAAAACTGTTTTTT. Translating gives CASSVGLQGVGEKLFF.

The V gene is TRBV18, the J gene TRBJ1-1, with 7 bases that match TRBD1. From germline, CDR1 is KGHSH and CDR2 LQKENI. The CDR3 covers 14 residues. V dropped 3 bases and J dropped 1; count of bases not matched to a gene: 2. The CDR3 sequence is CASSPGQPNTEAFF. CDR3 DNA: TGTGCCAGCTCACCGGGACAGCCGAACACTGAAGCTTTCTTT.

V gene TRBV5-1 combines with J gene TRBJ2-5, with a weak D call TRBD1 (6 bases). The J call is doubtful: the DNA matches TRBJ2-7 better. The germline V gene encodes CDR1 SGHRS and CDR2 YFSETQ. The length of the CDR3 is 13 residues. CDR3 DNA: TGCGCCAGCAGCGCTAGGGGGAGCTACGAGCAGTACTTC. Translated: CASSARGSYEQYF.